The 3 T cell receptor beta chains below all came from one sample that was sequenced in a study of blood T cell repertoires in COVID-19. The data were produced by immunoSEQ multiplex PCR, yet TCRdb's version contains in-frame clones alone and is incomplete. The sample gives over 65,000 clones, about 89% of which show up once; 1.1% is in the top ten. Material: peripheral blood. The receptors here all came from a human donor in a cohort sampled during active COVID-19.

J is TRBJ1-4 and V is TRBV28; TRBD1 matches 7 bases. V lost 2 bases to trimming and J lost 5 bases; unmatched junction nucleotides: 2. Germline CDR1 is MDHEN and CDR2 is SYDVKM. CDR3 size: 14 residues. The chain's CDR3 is CASSLETGNEKLFF. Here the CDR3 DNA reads TGTGCCAGCAGTTTAGAGACAGGGAATGAAAAACTGTTTTTT.

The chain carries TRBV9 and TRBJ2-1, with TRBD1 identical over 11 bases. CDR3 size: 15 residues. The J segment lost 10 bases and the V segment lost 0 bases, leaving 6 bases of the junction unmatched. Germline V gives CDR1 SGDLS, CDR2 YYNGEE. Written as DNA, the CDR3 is TGTGCCAGCAGCGTAGCGGGACAGGGGGGCATCGAGCAGTTCTTC. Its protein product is CASSVAGQGGIEQFF. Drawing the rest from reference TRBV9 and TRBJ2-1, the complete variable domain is DSGVTQTPKHLITATGQRVTLRCSPRSGDLSVYWYQQSLDQGLQFLIQYYNGEERAKGNILERFSAQQFPDLHSELNLSSLELGDSALYFCASSVAGQGGIEQFFGPGTRLTVL.

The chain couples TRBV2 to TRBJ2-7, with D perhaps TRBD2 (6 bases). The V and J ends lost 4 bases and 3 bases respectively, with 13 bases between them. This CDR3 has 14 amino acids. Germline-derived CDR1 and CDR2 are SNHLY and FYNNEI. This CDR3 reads CASSAQQGGYEQYF. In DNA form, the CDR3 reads TGTGCCAGCAGTGCTCAGCAGGGAGGCTACGAGCAGTACTTC.